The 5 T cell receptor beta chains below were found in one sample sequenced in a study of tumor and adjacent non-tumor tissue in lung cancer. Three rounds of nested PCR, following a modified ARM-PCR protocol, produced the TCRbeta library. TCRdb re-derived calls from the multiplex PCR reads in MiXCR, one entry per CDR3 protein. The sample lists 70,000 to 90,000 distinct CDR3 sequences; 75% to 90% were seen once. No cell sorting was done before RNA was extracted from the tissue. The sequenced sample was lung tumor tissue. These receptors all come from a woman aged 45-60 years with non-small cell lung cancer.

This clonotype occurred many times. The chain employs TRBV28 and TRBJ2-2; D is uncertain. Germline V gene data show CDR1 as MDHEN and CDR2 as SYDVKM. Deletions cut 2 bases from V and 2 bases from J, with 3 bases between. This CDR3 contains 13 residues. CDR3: CASSLSNTGELFF. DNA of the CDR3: TGTGCCAGCAGTTTAAGCAACACCGGGGAGCTGTTTTTT. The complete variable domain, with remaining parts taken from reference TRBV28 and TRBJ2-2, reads DVKVTQSSRYLVKRTGEKVFLECVQDMDHENMFWYRQDPGLGLRLIYFSYDVKMKEKGDIPEGYSVSREKKERFSLILESASTNQTSMYLCASSLSNTGELFFGEGSRLTVL.

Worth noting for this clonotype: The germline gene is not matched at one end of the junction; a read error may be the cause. In DNA, the CDR3 is TGCAGTGCTCGACGGACTGTGGTCGTGTCTCGGGCGGAGCTGGGATCACCCCTCAACTTT. This encodes CSARRTVVVSRAELGSPLNF. This chain joins TRBV20-1 and TRBJ1-6; D uncertain. CDR1 is DFQATT, CDR2 SNEGSKA, per germline (reference sequence). The CDR3 runs to 20 residues.

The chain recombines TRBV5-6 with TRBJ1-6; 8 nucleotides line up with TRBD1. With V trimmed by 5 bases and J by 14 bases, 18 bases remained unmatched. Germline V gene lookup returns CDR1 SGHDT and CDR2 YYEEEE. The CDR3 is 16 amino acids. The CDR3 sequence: CASSFSDRGLRSALHF. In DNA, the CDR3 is TGTGCCAGCAGTTTCTCTGACAGGGGATTAAGATCAGCCCTCCACTTT. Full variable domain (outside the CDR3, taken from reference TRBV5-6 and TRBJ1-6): DAGVTQSPTHLIKTRGQQVTLRCSPKSGHDTVSWYQQALGQGPQFIFQYYEEEERQRGNFPDRFSGHQFPNYSSELNVNALLLGDSALYLCASSFSDRGLRSALHFGNGTRLTVT.

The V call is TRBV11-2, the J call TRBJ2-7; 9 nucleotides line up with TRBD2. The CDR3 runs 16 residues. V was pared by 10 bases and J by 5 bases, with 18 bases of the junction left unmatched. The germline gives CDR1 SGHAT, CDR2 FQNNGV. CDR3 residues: CANRLRGLAISDEQYF. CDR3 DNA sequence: TGTGCCAACAGGCTAAGAGGACTAGCGATCTCAGACGAGCAGTACTTC.

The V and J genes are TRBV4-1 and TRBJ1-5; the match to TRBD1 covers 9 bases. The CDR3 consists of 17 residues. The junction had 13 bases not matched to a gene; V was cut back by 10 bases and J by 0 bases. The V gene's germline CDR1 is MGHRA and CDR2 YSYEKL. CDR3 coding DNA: TGCGCCAACATTTATCGGGACAGGGAATATAGCAATCAGCCCCAGCATTTT. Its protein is CANIYRDREYSNQPQHF.